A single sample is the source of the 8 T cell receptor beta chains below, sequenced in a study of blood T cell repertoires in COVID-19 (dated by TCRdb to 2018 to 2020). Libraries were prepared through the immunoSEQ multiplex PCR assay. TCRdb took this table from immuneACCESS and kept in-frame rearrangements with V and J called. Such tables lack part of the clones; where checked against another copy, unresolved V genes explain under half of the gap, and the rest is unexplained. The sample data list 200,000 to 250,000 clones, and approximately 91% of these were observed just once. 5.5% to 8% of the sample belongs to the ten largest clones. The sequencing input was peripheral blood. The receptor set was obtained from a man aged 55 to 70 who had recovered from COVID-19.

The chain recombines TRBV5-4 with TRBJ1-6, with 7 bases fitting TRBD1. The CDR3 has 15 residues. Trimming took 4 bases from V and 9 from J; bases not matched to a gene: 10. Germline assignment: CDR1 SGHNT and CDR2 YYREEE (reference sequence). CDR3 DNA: TGTGCCAGCAGCCCATCGACAGGGTCTGGTTCACCCCTCCACTTT. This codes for CASSPSTGSGSPLHF.

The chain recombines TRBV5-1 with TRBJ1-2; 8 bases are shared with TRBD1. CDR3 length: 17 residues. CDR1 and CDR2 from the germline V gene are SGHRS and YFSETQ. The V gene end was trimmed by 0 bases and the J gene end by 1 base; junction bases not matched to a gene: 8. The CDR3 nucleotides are TGCGCCAGCAGCTTGGCTACAGCGGGACAGGTTAACTATGGCTACACCTTC. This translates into CASSLATAGQVNYGYTF.

The DNA for the CDR3 is TGTGCCAGCAGCTTAGCCCCGGGACAGGGTAACGAGGGCTACAATGAGCAGTTCTTC. It yields the protein CASSLAPGQGNEGYNEQFF. This chain connects TRBV7-4 to TRBJ2-1, with 9 nucleotides matching TRBD1. This CDR3 has 19 amino acids. CDR1 and CDR2 (germline): SGHVT, SQSDAQ. The V and J ends lost 0 bases and 3 bases, in that order; junction bases with no gene match: 12.

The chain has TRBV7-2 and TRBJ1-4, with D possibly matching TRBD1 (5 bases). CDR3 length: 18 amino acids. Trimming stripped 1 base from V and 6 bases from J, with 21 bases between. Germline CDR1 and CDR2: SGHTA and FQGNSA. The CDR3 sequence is CASSLGRAVRGADEKLFF. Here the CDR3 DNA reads TGTGCCAGCAGCTTAGGGAGGGCCGTGAGGGGCGCGGATGAAAAACTGTTTTTT.

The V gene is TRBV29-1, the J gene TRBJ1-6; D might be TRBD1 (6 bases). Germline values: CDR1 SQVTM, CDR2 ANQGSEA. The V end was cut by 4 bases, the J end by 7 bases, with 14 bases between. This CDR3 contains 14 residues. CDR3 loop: CSVGTGKGNSPLHF. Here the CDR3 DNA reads TGCAGCGTTGGTACAGGGAAGGGGAATTCACCCCTCCACTTT.

The CDR3 DNA follows: TGTGCCAGCAGCTTAGCGATAGCGGGAGGGCCAAATACGCAGTATTTT. Translation gives CASSLAIAGGPNTQYF. V is TRBV7-6 and J is TRBJ2-3; 11 positions match TRBD2. V lost 0 bases to trimming and J lost 7 bases; unmatched junction nucleotides: 6. The CDR3 sequence is 16 residues long. The germline V gene encodes CDR1 SGHVS and CDR2 FNYEAQ.

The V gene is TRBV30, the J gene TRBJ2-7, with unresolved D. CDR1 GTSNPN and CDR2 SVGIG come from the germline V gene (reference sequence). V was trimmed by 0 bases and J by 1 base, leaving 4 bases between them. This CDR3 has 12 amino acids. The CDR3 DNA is TGTGCCTGGAGTGTTCAGTCCTACGAGCAGTACTTC. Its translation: CAWSVQSYEQYF.

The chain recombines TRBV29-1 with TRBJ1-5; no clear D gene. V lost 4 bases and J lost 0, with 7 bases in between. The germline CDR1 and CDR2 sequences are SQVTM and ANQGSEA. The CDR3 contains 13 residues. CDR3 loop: CSVGAGSNQPQHF. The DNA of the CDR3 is TGCAGCGTTGGCGCAGGTAGCAATCAGCCCCAGCATTTT.